The source of this TCR beta chain is a study of blood T cell repertoires in COVID-19. Study at large: Samples representing acute and convalescent COVID-19 were sourced from the United States, Italy and Spain. PBMCs, B-cell-depleted T cells, or T cells provided the cDNA or gDNA that made up the material.

This clone was detected only a few times. Authors' methods: Reference gene primer amplification in the assay estimated nucleated cell counts. Only in-frame clones appear in the TCRdb table, and some are missing; sequencing was by immunoSEQ multiplex PCR. D and trimming were read from the DNA, whereas the V and J calls and clone size are those reported in that table. The sample lists around 130,000 clones, more than 70% seen once, with 1.1% to 1.5% in the top ten. CDR3 length: 15 residues. Germline-derived CDR1 and CDR2 are ENHRY and SYGVKD. V trimming: 7 bases; J trimming: 3 bases; junction bases outside the gene matches: 8.

This chain joins TRBV10-3 and TRBJ2-3, with 9 bases that match TRBD1. The TCR sequence derives from a man aged 60 to 75 with acute or convalescent COVID-19. Sequenced material: peripheral blood. CDR3 region: CAIKTDRGVTDTQYF. The CDR3 bases are TGTGCCATCAAGACCGACAGGGGGGTAACAGATACGCAGTATTTT.